This TCR beta chain was obtained from a study of CD8+CD57+ T cells in acquired aplastic anemia. Using genomic DNA as the template, TCR beta VDJ and CDR3 profiling was carried out. TCRdb reanalysed the reads using MiXCR and keeps one entry per CDR3 protein. The sample holds 100,000 to 120,000 distinct CDR3 sequences, around 53% seen once. This clonotype showed up many times. Trimming removed 5 bases at V and 8 bases at J, with 12 bases between. Germline CDR1 and CDR2: SQVTM and ANQGSEA. The CDR3 is made up of 11 amino acids. Sequenced: sorted CD4+, CD8+, or CD8+CD57+ T cells (not recorded which) from PBMCs. The chain carries TRBV29-1 and TRBJ1-2, with TRBD1 as a possible D gene (5 bases). This TCR came from a human donor in good health, serving as a control. DNA of the CDR3: TGCAGCGTTATGGGACTCGTGGGCTACACCTTC. Its translation: CSVMGLVGYTF.